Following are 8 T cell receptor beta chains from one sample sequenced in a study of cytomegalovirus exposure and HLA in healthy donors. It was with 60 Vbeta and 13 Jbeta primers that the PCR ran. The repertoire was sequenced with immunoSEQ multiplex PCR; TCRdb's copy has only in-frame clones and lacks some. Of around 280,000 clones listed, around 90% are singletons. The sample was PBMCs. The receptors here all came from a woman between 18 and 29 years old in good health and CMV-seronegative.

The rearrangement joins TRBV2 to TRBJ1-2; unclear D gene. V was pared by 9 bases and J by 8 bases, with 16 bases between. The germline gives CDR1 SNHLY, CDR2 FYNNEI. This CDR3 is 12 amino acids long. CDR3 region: CASISAREGYTF. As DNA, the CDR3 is TGTGCCAGTATTAGTGCTCGGGAGGGCTACACCTTC.

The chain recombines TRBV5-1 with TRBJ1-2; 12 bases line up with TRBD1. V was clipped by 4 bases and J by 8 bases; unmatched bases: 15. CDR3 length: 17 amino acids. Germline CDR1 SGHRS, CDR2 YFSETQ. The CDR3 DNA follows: TGCGCCAGCAGCCGTTACCCGGGACAGGGGGCGTCAGGGGGCTACACCTTC. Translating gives CASSRYPGQGASGGYTF.

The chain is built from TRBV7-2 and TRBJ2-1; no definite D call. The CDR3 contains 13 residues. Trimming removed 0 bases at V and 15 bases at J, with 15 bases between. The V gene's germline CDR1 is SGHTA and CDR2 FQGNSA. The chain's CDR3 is CASSLATASFPFF. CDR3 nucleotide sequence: TGTGCCAGCAGCTTAGCCACAGCATCCTTTCCGTTCTTC. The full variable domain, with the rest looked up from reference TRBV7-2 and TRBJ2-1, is GAGVSQSPSNKVTEKGKDVELRCDPISGHTALYWYRQSLGQGLEFLIYFQGNSAPDKSGLPSDRFSAERTGGSVSTLTIQRTQQEDSAVYLCASSLATASFPFFGPGTRLTVL.

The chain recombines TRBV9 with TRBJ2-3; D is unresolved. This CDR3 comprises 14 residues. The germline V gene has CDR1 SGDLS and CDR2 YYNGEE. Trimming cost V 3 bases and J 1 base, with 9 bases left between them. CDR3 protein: CASSAALGTDTQYF. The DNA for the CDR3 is TGTGCCAGCAGCGCAGCCCTAGGCACAGATACGCAGTATTTT.

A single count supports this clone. In DNA form, the CDR3 reads TGTGCCAGCAGCTCCCCCCGGAGGACGGGGGGCTCCTACAATGAGCAGTTCTTC. Translation gives CASSSPRRTGGSYNEQFF. The chain employs TRBV7-9 and TRBJ2-1, with TRBD2 matching over 7 bases. Trimming at V came to 4 bases and at J to 0 bases, leaving 12 bases not matched to a gene. CDR3 length equals 18 residues. Germline V gene data show CDR1 as SEHNR and CDR2 as FQNEAQ (reference sequence).

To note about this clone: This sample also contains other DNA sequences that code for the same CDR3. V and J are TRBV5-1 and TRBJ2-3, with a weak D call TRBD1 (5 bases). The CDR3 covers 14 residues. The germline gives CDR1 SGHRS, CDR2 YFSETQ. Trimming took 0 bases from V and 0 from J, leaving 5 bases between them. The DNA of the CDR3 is TGCGCCAGCAGCTTGGGACAGAGCACAGATACGCAGTATTTT. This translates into CASSLGQSTDTQYF. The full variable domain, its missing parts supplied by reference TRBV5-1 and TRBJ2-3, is KAGVTQTPRYLIKTRGQQVTLSCSPISGHRSVSWYQQTPGQGLQFLFEYFSETQRNKGNFPGRFSGRQFSNSRSEMNVSTLELGDSALYLCASSLGQSTDTQYFGPGTRLTVL.

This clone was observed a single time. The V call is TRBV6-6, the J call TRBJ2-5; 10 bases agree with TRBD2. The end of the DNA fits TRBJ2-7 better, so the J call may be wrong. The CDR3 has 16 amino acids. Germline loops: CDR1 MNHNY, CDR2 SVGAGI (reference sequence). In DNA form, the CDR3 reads TGTGCCAGCAGTTACTCCGGAAGCGGGGGGGGCTACGAGCAGTACTTC. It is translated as CASSYSGSGGGYEQYF.

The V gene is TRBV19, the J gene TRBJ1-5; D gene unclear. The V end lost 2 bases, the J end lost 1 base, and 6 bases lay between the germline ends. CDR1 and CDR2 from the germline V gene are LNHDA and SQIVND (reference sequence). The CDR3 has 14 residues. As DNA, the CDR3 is TGTGCCAGTAGTATACCCGGGAGCAATCAGCCCCAGCATTTT. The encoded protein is CASSIPGSNQPQHF. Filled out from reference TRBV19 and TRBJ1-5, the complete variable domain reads DGGITQSPKYLFRKEGQNVTLSCEQNLNHDAMYWYRQDPGQGLRLIYYSQIVNDFQKGDIAEGYSVSREKKESFPLTVTSAQKNPTAFYLCASSIPGSNQPQHFGDGTRLSIL.